The 10 T cell receptor beta chains below were found in one sample sequenced in a study of CD8 T cells in Susac syndrome. Random hexamers primed reverse transcription of about 0.5 to 1 ug RNA. TCRdb passed the immunoSEQ multiplex PCR reads through MiXCR, listing each CDR3 protein once. The data contain about 190,000 distinct CDR3 sequences, 85% to 95% of them singletons. Sample: CD4+ T cells from PBMCs. These receptors all come from a human donor in good health.

The chain employs TRBV7-9 and TRBJ2-1, with 9 bases matching TRBD2. In germline, CDR1 is SEHNR, CDR2 FQNEAQ (reference sequence). The length of the CDR3 is 17 residues. With 5 bases clipped from V and 5 bases from J, the junction kept 13 bases outside the gene matches. As DNA, the CDR3 is TGTGCCAGCAGCGCTCTTAGGGCTAGCGGGGTACACAATGAGCAGTTCTTC. Amino acid sequence: CASSALRASGVHNEQFF. The variable domain in full, with the rest retrieved from reference TRBV7-9 and TRBJ2-1, is DTGVSQNPRHKITKRGQNVTFRCDPISEHNRLYWYRQTLGQGPEFLTYFQNEAQLEKSRLLSDRFSAERPKGSFSTLEIQRTEQGDSAMYLCASSALRASGVHNEQFFGPGTRLTVL.

The V and J genes are TRBV6-5 and TRBJ2-3, with D unclear. V was clipped by 6 bases and J by 6 bases, with 13 bases between them. CDR3 length: 13 amino acids. Germline CDR1 is MNHEY and CDR2 is SVGAGI. DNA for the CDR3: TGTGCCAGCAGGTCGACCTTGGTGGATACGCAGTATTTT. Its protein product is CASRSTLVDTQYF.

This chain joins TRBV9 and TRBJ1-1; D is possibly TRBD1 (5 bases). Trimming stripped 2 bases from V and 3 bases from J, with 20 bases between. Germline V lookup: CDR1 SGDLS, CDR2 YYNGEE. This CDR3 region has 17 residues. In DNA, the CDR3 is TGTGCCAGCAGCGTTGGAATTTTGTGGGGCGCGGACACTGAAGCTTTCTTT. Translation gives CASSVGILWGADTEAFF.

The V call is TRBV5-1, the J call TRBJ2-1; 14 nucleotides line up with TRBD2. The V gene's germline CDR1 is SGHRS and CDR2 YFSETQ. J lost 0 bases, V lost 4 bases, and 3 bases had no gene match. There are 17 residues in the CDR3. CDR3 sequence: CASSGLAGGSSYNEQFF. CDR3 bases: TGCGCCAGCAGCGGACTAGCGGGGGGAAGCTCCTACAATGAGCAGTTCTTC.

This rearrangement joins TRBV7-2 to TRBJ1-5; no firm D call. V was trimmed by 4 bases and J by 0 bases, leaving 13 bases between them. The CDR3 totals 16 residues. The V gene's germline CDR1 is SGHTA and CDR2 FQGNSA. Written as DNA, the CDR3 is TGTGCCAGCAGCTCCCCGGCCGGGTTTAGCAATCAGCCCCAGCATTTT. Translation gives CASSSPAGFSNQPQHF.

The J gene is TRBJ2-6, the V gene TRBV6-1; TRBD1 or TRBD2 may be the D gene (7 bases each). The germline V and J ends were trimmed by 5 bases and 9 bases, with 17 bases remaining between them. Germline loops: CDR1 MNHNS, CDR2 SASEGT. The CDR3 has 15 residues. The CDR3, as DNA: TGTGCCAGCAGTCCCAGGGGGGGAACTGGCAACGTCCTGACTTTC. This encodes CASSPRGGTGNVLTF.

The chain carries TRBV25-1 and TRBJ1-3, with unresolved D. Germline CDR1 and CDR2: MGHDK and SYGVNS. The germline V and J ends were trimmed by 11 bases and 11 bases, with 13 bases remaining between them. The CDR3 length is 10 residues. Written as DNA, the CDR3 is TGTGCCGGAGGCGCTCTGGCCATATATTTT. As protein: CAGGALAIYF.

This sequence joins TRBV19 and TRBJ1-6, with TRBD1 as a possible D gene (5 bases). Germline lookup yields CDR1 LNHDA and CDR2 SQIVND (reference sequence). There are 14 residues in the CDR3. V was cut by 7 bases and J by 8 bases, with 15 bases left in between. The CDR3: CASTLGRKDSPLHF. For the CDR3, the DNA is TGTGCCAGTACCCTGGGACGGAAAGATTCACCCCTCCACTTT. The full variable domain, rest sourced from reference TRBV19 and TRBJ1-6, is DGGITQSPKYLFRKEGQNVTLSCEQNLNHDAMYWYRQDPGQGLRLIYYSQIVNDFQKGDIAEGYSVSREKKESFPLTVTSAQKNPTAFYLCASTLGRKDSPLHFGNGTRLTVT.

This clonotype has a single count. This chain joins TRBV20-1 and TRBJ2-5, with D hard to call. The CDR3 has 12 residues. The V gene's germline CDR1 is DFQATT and CDR2 SNEGSKA (reference sequence). V was trimmed by 5 bases and J by 1 base, leaving 8 bases between them. This CDR3 reads CSAWDGQETQYF. The CDR3, as DNA: TGCAGTGCTTGGGATGGCCAAGAGACCCAGTACTTC.

The V call is TRBV19, the J call TRBJ2-2; D unclear. The CDR3 totals 16 residues. V lost 0 bases, J lost 1 base, and 9 bases lay in between. Per germline, CDR1 LNHDA and CDR2 SQIVND (reference sequence). This CDR3 is CASSIDNSRNTGELFF. CDR3 DNA: TGTGCCAGTAGTATAGATAACTCGCGGAACACCGGGGAGCTGTTTTTT.